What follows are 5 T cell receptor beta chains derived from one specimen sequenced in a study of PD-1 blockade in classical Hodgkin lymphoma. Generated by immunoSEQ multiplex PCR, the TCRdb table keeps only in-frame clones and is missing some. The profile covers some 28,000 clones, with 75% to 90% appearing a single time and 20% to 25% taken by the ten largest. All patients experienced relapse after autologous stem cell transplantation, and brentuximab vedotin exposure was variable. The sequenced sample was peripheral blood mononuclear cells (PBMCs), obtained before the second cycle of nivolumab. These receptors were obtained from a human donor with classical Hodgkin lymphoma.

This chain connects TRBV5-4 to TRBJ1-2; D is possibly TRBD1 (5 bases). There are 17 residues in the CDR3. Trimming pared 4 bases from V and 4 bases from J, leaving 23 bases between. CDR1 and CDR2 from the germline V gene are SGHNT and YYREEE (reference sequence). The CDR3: CASSQDWWAGFFYGYTF. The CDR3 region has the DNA TGTGCCAGCAGCCAAGACTGGTGGGCAGGGTTTTTCTATGGCTACACCTTC. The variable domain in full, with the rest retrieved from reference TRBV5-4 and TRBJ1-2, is ETGVTQSPTHLIKTRGQQVTLRCSSQSGHNTVSWYQQALGQGPQFIFQYYREEENGRGNFPPRFSGLQFPNYSSELNVNALELDDSALYLCASSQDWWAGFFYGYTFGSGTRLTVV.

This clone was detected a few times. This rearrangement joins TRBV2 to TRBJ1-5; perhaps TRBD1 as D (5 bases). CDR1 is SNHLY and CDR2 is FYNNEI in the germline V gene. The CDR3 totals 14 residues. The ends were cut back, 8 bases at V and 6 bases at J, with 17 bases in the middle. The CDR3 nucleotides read TGTGCCAGCGGGCTAGGGGTTTACGGTCAGCCCCAGCATTTT. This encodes CASGLGVYGQPQHF.

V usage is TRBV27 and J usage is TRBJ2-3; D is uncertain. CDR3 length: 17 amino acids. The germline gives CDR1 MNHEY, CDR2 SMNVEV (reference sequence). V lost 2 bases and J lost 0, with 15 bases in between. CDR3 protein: CASSLHRVSRSTDTQYF. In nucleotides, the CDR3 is TGTGCCAGCAGTTTACATCGCGTTAGTCGGAGCACAGATACGCAGTATTTT.

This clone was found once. CDR3 protein: CASSEDAGTSYGYTF. The CDR3 DNA follows: TGTGCCAGCAGTGAAGATGCAGGGACGAGCTATGGCTACACCTTC. The chain combines TRBV6-1 with TRBJ1-2, with D possibly TRBD1 on 5 matching bases. Germline values: CDR1 MNHNS, CDR2 SASEGT. Trimming cost V 1 base and J 4 bases, with 13 bases left between them. This CDR3 is 15 amino acids long.

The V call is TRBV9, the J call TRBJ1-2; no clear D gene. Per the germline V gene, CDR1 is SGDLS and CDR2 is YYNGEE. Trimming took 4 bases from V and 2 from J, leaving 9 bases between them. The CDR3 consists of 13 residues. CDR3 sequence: CASSPDVNYGYTF. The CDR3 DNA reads TGTGCCAGCAGCCCGGACGTGAACTATGGCTACACCTTC.